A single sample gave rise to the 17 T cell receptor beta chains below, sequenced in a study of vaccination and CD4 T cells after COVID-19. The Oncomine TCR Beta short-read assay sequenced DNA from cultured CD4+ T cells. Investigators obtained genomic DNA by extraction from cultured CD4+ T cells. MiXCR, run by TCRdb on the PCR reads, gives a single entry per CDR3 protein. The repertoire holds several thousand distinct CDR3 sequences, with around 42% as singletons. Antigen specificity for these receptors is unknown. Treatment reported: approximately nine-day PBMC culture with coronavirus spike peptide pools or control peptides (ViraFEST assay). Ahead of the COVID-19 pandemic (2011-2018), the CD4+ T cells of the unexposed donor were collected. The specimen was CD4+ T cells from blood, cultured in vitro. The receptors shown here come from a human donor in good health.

The CDR3 protein is CASRTAYETGELFF. DNA for the CDR3: TGTGCCAGCAGGACGGCCTACGAGACCGGGGAGCTGTTTTTT. This chain uses TRBV2 with TRBJ2-2; D remains unclear. V was pared by 6 bases and J by 5 bases, with 13 bases between. Germline CDR1 reads SNHLY; CDR2 reads FYNNEI. The CDR3 totals 14 residues.

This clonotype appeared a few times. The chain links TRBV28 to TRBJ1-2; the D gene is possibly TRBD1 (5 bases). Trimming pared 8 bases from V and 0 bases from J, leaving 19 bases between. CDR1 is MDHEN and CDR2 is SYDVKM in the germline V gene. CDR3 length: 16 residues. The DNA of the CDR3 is TGTGCCAGCGCCTTGGAGGGGCTTGAAGCTAACTATGGCTACACCTTC. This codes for CASALEGLEANYGYTF.

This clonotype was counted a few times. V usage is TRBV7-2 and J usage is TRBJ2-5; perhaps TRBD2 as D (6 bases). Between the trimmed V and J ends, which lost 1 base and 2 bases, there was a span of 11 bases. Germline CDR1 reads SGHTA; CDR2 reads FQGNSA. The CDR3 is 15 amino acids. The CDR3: CASSLDGRPQETQYF. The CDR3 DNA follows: TGTGCCAGCAGCTTAGACGGGAGACCTCAAGAGACCCAGTACTTC. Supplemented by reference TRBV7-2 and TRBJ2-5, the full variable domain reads GAGVSQSPSNKVTEKGKDVELRCDPISGHTALYWYRQSLGQGLEFLIYFQGNSAPDKSGLPSDRFSAERTGGSVSTLTIQRTQQEDSAVYLCASSLDGRPQETQYFGPGTRLLVL.

The CDR3 protein is CASSQEPAYGYTF. The CDR3 DNA follows: TGCGCCAGCAGCCAAGAACCGGCCTATGGCTACACCTTC. This chain links TRBV4-1 with TRBJ1-2; no definite D call. There are 13 residues in the CDR3. CDR1 and CDR2 (germline): MGHRA, YSYEKL. Trimming pared 0 bases from V and 4 bases from J, leaving 6 bases between.

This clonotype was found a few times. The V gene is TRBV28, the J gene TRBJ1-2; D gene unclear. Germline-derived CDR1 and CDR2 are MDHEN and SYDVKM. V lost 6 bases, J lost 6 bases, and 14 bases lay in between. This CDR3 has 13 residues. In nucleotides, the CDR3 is TGTGCCAGCAGAGATTCAGGTGTCAATGGCTACACCTTC. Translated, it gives CASRDSGVNGYTF.

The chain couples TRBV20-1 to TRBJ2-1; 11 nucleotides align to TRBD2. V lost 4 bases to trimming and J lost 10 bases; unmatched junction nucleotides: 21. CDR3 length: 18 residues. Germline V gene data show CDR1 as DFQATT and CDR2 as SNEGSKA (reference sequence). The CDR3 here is CSAINSRGGTSGSQEQFF. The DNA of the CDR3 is TGCAGTGCTATCAACTCCCGGGGGGGGACTAGCGGCTCCCAGGAGCAGTTCTTC.

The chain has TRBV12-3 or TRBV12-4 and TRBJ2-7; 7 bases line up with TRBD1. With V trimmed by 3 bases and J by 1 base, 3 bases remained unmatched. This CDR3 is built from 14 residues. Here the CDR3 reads CASSLGDRSYEQYF. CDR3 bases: TGTGCCAGCAGTTTGGGGGACAGATCCTACGAGCAGTACTTC.

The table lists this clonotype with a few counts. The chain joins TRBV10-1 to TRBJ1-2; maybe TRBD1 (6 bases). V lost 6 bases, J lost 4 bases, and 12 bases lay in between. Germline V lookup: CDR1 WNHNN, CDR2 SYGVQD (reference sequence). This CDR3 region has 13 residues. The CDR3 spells CASSLTGIYGYTF. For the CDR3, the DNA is TGCGCCAGCAGCCTTACAGGGATCTATGGCTACACCTTC.

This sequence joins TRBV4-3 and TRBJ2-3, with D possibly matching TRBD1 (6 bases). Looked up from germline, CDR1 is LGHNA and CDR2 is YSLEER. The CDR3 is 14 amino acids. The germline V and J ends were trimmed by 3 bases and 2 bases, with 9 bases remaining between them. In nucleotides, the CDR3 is TGCGCCAGCAGCCAGGACAGTAACACAGATACGCAGTATTTT. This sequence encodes CASSQDSNTDTQYF.

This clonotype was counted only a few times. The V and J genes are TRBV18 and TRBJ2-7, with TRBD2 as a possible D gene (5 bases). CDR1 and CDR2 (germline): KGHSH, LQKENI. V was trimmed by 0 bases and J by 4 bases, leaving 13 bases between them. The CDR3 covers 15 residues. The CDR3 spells CASSPPGSLRYEQYF. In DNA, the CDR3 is TGTGCCAGCTCACCACCGGGGAGCCTAAGGTACGAGCAGTACTTC.

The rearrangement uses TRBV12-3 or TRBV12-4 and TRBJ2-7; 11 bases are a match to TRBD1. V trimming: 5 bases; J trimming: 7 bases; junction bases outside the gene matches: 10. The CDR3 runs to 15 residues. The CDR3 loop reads CASSPSGQGAREQYF. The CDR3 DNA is TGTGCCAGCAGTCCCAGCGGACAGGGGGCCCGTGAGCAGTACTTC.

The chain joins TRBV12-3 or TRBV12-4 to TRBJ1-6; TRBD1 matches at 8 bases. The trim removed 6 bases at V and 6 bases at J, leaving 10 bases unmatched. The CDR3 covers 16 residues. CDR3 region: CASRRTGTGLNSPLHF. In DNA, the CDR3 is TGTGCCAGCAGGCGAACCGGGACAGGACTTAATTCACCCCTCCACTTT.

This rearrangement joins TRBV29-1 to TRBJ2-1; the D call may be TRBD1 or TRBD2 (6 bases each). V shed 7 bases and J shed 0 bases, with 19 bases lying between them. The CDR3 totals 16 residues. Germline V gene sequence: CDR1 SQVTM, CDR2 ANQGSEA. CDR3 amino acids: CSAAGHPTSSYNEQFF. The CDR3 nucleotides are TGCAGCGCGGCGGGACACCCCACGAGCTCCTACAATGAGCAGTTCTTC.

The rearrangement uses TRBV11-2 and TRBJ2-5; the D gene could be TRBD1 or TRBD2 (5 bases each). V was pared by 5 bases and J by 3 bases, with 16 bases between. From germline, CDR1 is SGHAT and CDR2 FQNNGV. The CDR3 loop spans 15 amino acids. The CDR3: CASSPGTLSKETQYF. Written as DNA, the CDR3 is TGTGCCAGCAGCCCCGGGACCTTAAGCAAAGAGACCCAGTACTTC.

CDR3: CASSPAGQPYNEQFF. In DNA form, the CDR3 reads TGTGCCAGCAGCCCAGCTGGGCAGCCCTACAATGAGCAGTTCTTC. This chain links TRBV14 with TRBJ2-1, with unresolved D. The CDR3 has 15 residues. Trimming shortened V by 4 bases and J by 2 bases, and 12 bases separated the two germline ends. Germline-derived CDR1 and CDR2 are SGHDN and FVKESK. Drawing the rest from reference TRBV14 and TRBJ2-1, the complete variable domain is EAGVTQFPSHSVIEKGQTVTLRCDPISGHDNLYWYRRVMGKEIKFLLHFVKESKQDESGMPNNRFLAERTGGTYSTLKVQPAELEDSGVYFCASSPAGQPYNEQFFGPGTRLTVL.

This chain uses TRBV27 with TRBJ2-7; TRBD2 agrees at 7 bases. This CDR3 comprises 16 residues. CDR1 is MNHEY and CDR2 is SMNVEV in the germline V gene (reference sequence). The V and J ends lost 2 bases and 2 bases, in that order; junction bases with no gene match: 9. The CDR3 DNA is TGTGCCAGCAGTTTAACGATTTCTAGCGGCGCCTACGAGCAGTACTTC. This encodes CASSLTISSGAYEQYF.

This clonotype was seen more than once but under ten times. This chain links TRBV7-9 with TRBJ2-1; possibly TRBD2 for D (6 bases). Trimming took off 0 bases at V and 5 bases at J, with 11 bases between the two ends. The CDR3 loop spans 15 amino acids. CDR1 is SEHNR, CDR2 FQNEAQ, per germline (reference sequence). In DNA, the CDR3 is TGTGCCAGCAGCTTAGCTGACGGGGGAGACAATGAGCAGTTCTTC. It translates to CASSLADGGDNEQFF.